One sample yielded the 5 T cell receptor beta chains listed below, sequenced in a study of blood T cell repertoires in COVID-19. Sequenced by immunoSEQ multiplex PCR; TCRdb stores in-frame clones only, minus some. The data show tens of thousands of clones, around 87% seen once. Sequencing was carried out using peripheral blood. These receptors originate from a human donor in a cohort sampled during active COVID-19.

A few counts support this clone. The J gene is TRBJ1-1, the V gene TRBV12-3 or TRBV12-4; D gene ambiguous. Deletions cut 5 bases from V and 0 bases from J, with 7 bases between. The CDR3 runs to 13 residues. CDR3 region: CASSPSLNTEAFF. The CDR3 bases are TGTGCCAGCAGTCCGTCCCTGAACACTGAAGCTTTCTTT.

V gene TRBV21-1 combines with J gene TRBJ2-3; the table names TRBD2, a call not compared with the DNA. TRBV21-1 is deemed a pseudogene. The CDR3 totals 14 residues. CDR3 in DNA: TGTGCCAGCAGCAAAGCGCGGGGGCCAGATACGCAGTATTTT. Protein product: CASSKARGPDTQYF.

The V gene is TRBV7-6, the J gene TRBJ2-1; 13 nucleotides align to TRBD2. Germline V gene data show CDR1 as SGHVS and CDR2 as FNYEAQ. The CDR3 is 16 amino acids. Trimming cost V 6 bases and J 7 bases; bases outside gene matches: 9. CDR3 loop: CASSQRGTSGTNEQFF. The CDR3 DNA reads TGTGCCAGCAGTCAAAGGGGGACTAGCGGGACAAATGAGCAGTTCTTC. Combining the CDR3 with reference TRBV7-6 and TRBJ2-1 gives the whole variable domain GAGVSQSPRYKVTKRGQDVALRCDPISGHVSLYWYRQALGQGPEFLTYFNYEAQQDKSGLPNDRFSAERPEGSISTLTIQRTEQRDSAMYRCASSQRGTSGTNEQFFGPGTRLTVL.

This sequence joins TRBV3-1 (or the pseudogene TRBV3-2) and TRBJ2-3, with 8 bases matching TRBD2. Germline V CDR1 and CDR2: LGHDT, YNNKEL (reference sequence). This CDR3 has 14 amino acids. The trim removed 1 base at V and 8 bases at J, leaving 5 bases unmatched. This CDR3 is CASSQAGGRGTQYF. The CDR3, as DNA: TGTGCCAGCAGCCAAGCGGGAGGGAGGGGTACGCAGTATTTT.

The genes are TRBV28 and TRBJ2-7; TRBD2 matches 7 bases. This CDR3 has 16 amino acids. V was clipped by 3 bases and J by 0 bases; unmatched bases: 8. CDR1 is MDHEN and CDR2 is SYDVKM in the germline V gene. The CDR3 DNA sequence: TGTGCCAGCAGTTTGAGTCTAGCGGAGAACTCCTACGAGCAGTACTTC. Residues: CASSLSLAENSYEQYF.